This T cell receptor beta chain is drawn from a study of blood T cell repertoires in COVID-19. Overall study context: Collection of acute and convalescent COVID-19 samples took place in the United States, Italy and Spain. From T cells, B-cell-depleted T cells, or PBMCs came the material, which was cDNA or gDNA.

The count of this clone is one. From germline, CDR1 is MDHEN and CDR2 SYDVKM. The CDR3 is made up of 12 amino acids. Trimming removed 6 bases at V and 9 bases at J, with 12 bases between. Per the original data handling: The authors estimated nucleated cell counts from reference gene primer amplification. Assay used: immunoSEQ multiplex PCR; TCRdb lists only in-frame clones, some missing. V and J calls plus clone size are reproduced from that table; the DNA served to infer D and trimming. Of about 78,000 clones listed, roughly 86% were seen once; the top ten hold 4.9%. The TCR originated in a middle-aged man with active or convalescent COVID-19. The chain recombines TRBV28 with TRBJ2-1; TRBD1 might be the D (5 bases). The specimen sequenced was peripheral blood. The CDR3 is CASSSSGIEQFF. The CDR3 nucleotides are TGTGCCAGCAGCTCCTCAGGGATTGAGCAGTTCTTC.